The 27 T cell receptor beta chains in this list originate from one sample, sequenced in a study of blood T cell repertoires in COVID-19. Data came from immunoSEQ multiplex PCR; TCRdb stores just in-frame clones and leaves some out. The sample contains around 370,000 clones, roughly 90% of which appear only once. The sample consisted of peripheral blood. The receptors derive from a woman in her 70s with COVID-19, enrolled during active disease.

The chain is built from TRBV7-8 and TRBJ2-1, with 10 nucleotides matching TRBD2. V gave up 1 base and J gave up 5 bases; unmatched junction bases: 5. The V gene's germline CDR1 is SGHVS and CDR2 FQNEAQ. The CDR3 is 16 amino acids. CDR3 residues: CASSLVSSGGHNEQFF. Written as DNA, the CDR3 is TGTGCCAGCAGCTTAGTGTCTAGCGGGGGCCACAATGAGCAGTTCTTC.

The chain employs TRBV4-1 and TRBJ1-2, with D unclear. The CDR3 is made up of 14 amino acids. Germline CDR1 is MGHRA and CDR2 is YSYEKL. V lost 4 bases to trimming and J lost 4 bases, with 13 bases between them. The CDR3 here is CASSPGLRSYGYTF. DNA of the CDR3: TGCGCCAGCAGCCCCGGCCTGAGGAGCTATGGCTACACCTTC.

The chain carries TRBV6-6 and TRBJ1-1; tentative D call: TRBD1 (6 bases). The V gene's germline CDR1 is MNHNY and CDR2 SVGAGI (reference sequence). With 0 bases removed from V and 6 bases from J, the gap between germline ends came to 11 bases. The CDR3 totals 14 residues. This chain's CDR3 is CASSYSSRGPEAFF. The CDR3 nucleotides read TGTGCCAGCAGTTACTCGAGCAGGGGCCCTGAAGCTTTCTTT.

Concerning this clone itself: This specimen includes other DNA sequences encoding the same CDR3. The chain links TRBV4-3 to TRBJ1-5, with TRBD1 as a possible D gene (6 bases). The V gene's germline CDR1 is LGHNA and CDR2 YSLEER. CDR3 length: 15 residues. Trimming removed 0 bases at V and 4 bases at J, with 10 bases between. CDR3 DNA: TGCGCCAGCAGCCAAGATGGGGGGGCAAATCAGCCCCAGCATTTT. This translates into CASSQDGGANQPQHF.

The rearrangement joins TRBV10-2 to TRBJ1-2; 11 nucleotides align to TRBD1. The CDR3 length is 16 residues. CDR1 and CDR2 (germline): WSHSY, SAAADI. The J segment lost 8 bases and the V segment lost 3 bases, leaving 11 bases of the junction unmatched. The chain's CDR3 is CASSDPRTGGAKGYTF. The CDR3, as DNA: TGCGCCAGCAGTGACCCCCGGACAGGGGGCGCGAAGGGCTACACCTTC.

The V gene is TRBV5-1, the J gene TRBJ1-2, with D possibly being TRBD1 (6 bases). Germline CDR1 SGHRS, CDR2 YFSETQ. The V end lost 0 bases, the J end lost 4 bases, and 13 bases lay between the germline ends. The CDR3 is 15 amino acids. The CDR3 loop is CASSLGGRWLYGYTF. The CDR3 nucleotides are TGCGCCAGCAGCTTGGGGGGGCGTTGGCTCTATGGCTACACCTTC.

This sequence joins TRBV9 and TRBJ2-3, with 15 nucleotides matching TRBD2. Germline V lookup: CDR1 SGDLS, CDR2 YYNGEE. V lost 2 bases, J lost 0 bases, and 10 bases stayed unmatched. This CDR3 region has 20 residues. The CDR3 nucleotides read TGTGCCAGCAGCGTGAGACCGGGACTAGCGGGGGGAGATAGCACAGATACGCAGTATTTT. Protein sequence: CASSVRPGLAGGDSTDTQYF.

The V and J genes are TRBV5-1 and TRBJ1-1, with TRBD1 matching 8 bases. J lost 5 bases, V lost 0 bases, and 12 bases had no gene match. The CDR3 covers 17 residues. In germline, CDR1 is SGHRS, CDR2 YFSETQ. The CDR3 nucleotides read TGCGCCAGCAGCTTGGTTCCCCCCGGACAGGGTAGGACTGAAGCTTTCTTT. Amino acid sequence: CASSLVPPGQGRTEAFF.

The rearrangement uses TRBV2 and TRBJ1-3; TRBD1 agrees at 7 bases. The CDR3 spans 15 residues. Germline V lookup: CDR1 SNHLY, CDR2 FYNNEI. V trimming: 5 bases; J trimming: 4 bases; junction bases outside the gene matches: 8. The CDR3 spells CASSFTRGVGNTIYF. The CDR3 DNA sequence: TGTGCCAGCAGTTTCACCAGGGGGGTAGGAAACACCATATATTTT.

This chain joins TRBV6-5 and TRBJ2-2, with 8 bases identical to TRBD2. In germline, CDR1 is MNHEY, CDR2 SVGAGI. The CDR3 consists of 15 residues. With 4 bases clipped from V and 7 bases from J, the junction kept 8 bases outside the gene matches. The CDR3 DNA sequence: TGTGCCAGCAGTTCGATGCGGGGGGAAGGCGGGGAGCTGTTTTTT. Translation gives CASSSMRGEGGELFF.

The chain has TRBV4-2 and TRBJ1-3, with D unclear. The CDR3 totals 18 residues. CDR1 LGHNA and CDR2 YNFKEQ come from the germline V gene. V was shortened by 0 bases and J by 0 bases, with 15 bases between the two germline ends. The CDR3 is CASSQDPASRDSGNTIYF. For the CDR3, the DNA is TGTGCCAGCAGCCAAGATCCGGCCTCTCGGGACTCTGGAAACACCATATATTTT.

The chain employs TRBV5-1 and TRBJ2-1; 7 nucleotides agree with TRBD2. V gave up 4 bases and J gave up 0 bases; unmatched junction bases: 7. The CDR3 extends over 16 amino acids. From germline, CDR1 is SGHRS and CDR2 YFSETQ. In DNA, the CDR3 is TGCGCCAGCAGCCCCCGGGGGGATAGCTCCTACAATGAGCAGTTCTTC. Protein sequence: CASSPRGDSSYNEQFF. Based on the CDR3 plus reference TRBV5-1 and TRBJ2-1, the full variable domain is KAGVTQTPRYLIKTRGQQVTLSCSPISGHRSVSWYQQTPGQGLQFLFEYFSETQRNKGNFPGRFSGRQFSNSRSEMNVSTLELGDSALYLCASSPRGDSSYNEQFFGPGTRLTVL.

This clone came up a few times. J is TRBJ1-6 and V is TRBV20-1, with 10 positions matching TRBD1. The J segment lost 6 bases and the V segment lost 6 bases, leaving 5 bases of the junction unmatched. The germline V gene encodes CDR1 DFQATT and CDR2 SNEGSKA (reference sequence). This CDR3 has 14 amino acids. CDR3: CSASGTGVNSPLHF. CDR3 coding DNA: TGCAGTGCCAGTGGGACAGGGGTTAATTCACCCCTCCACTTT.

V is TRBV2 and J is TRBJ2-2, with 9 bases matching TRBD1. This CDR3 spans 14 amino acids. V shed 7 bases and J 5 bases; nucleotides not matched to a gene: 5. The germline gives CDR1 SNHLY, CDR2 FYNNEI. The CDR3 loop reads CASTGTGWTGELFF. CDR3 nucleotide sequence: TGTGCCAGCACTGGGACAGGGTGGACCGGGGAGCTGTTTTTT.

This clone was observed once. The chain has TRBV19 and TRBJ2-1, with D possibly TRBD1 on 5 matching bases. Per the germline V gene, CDR1 is LNHDA and CDR2 is SQIVND (reference sequence). The CDR3 is made up of 16 amino acids. V gave up 1 base and J gave up 1 base, with 11 bases separating them. CDR3 DNA sequence: TGTGCCAGTAGTATAGGGGGCGGTGCTTCCTACAATGAGCAGTTCTTC. Its translation is CASSIGGGASYNEQFF.

V usage is TRBV28 and J usage is TRBJ2-1, with D possibly TRBD1 on 5 matching bases. From germline, CDR1 is MDHEN and CDR2 SYDVKM. V was clipped by 4 bases and J by 11 bases, with 9 bases between them. The CDR3 sequence is 11 residues long. The CDR3 nucleotides read TGTGCCAGCAGTTCCCGGACACAGCAGTTCTTC. It specifies CASSSRTQQFF.

The gene calls are TRBV24-1 and TRBJ1-2; no reliable D call. The CDR3 runs to 14 residues. The V and J ends lost 7 bases and 4 bases respectively, with 15 bases between them. Germline lookup yields CDR1 KGHDR and CDR2 SFDVKD. DNA of the CDR3: TGTGCCACCAGCCCCGACAAGTTCGTCTATGGCTACACCTTC. This sequence encodes CATSPDKFVYGYTF.

This chain uses TRBV2 with TRBJ1-2, with 8 bases lining up with TRBD1. Per the germline V gene, CDR1 is SNHLY and CDR2 is FYNNEI. V was pared by 4 bases and J by 8 bases, with 6 bases of the junction left unmatched. The length of the CDR3 is 13 residues. The chain's CDR3 is CASSVTGGKGYTF. The DNA of the CDR3 is TGTGCCAGCAGTGTAACAGGGGGAAAAGGCTACACCTTC. Supplemented by reference TRBV2 and TRBJ1-2, the full variable domain reads EPEVTQTPSHQVTQMGQEVILRCVPISNHLYFYWYRQILGQKVEFLVSFYNNEISEKSEIFDDQFSVERPDGSNFTLKIRSTKLEDSAMYFCASSVTGGKGYTFGSGTRLTVV.

A single count supports this clone. The chain recombines TRBV29-1 with TRBJ1-1; the match to TRBD1 covers 8 bases. Germline-derived CDR1 and CDR2 are SQVTM and ANQGSEA. With 4 bases clipped from V and 0 bases from J, the junction kept 7 bases outside the gene matches. The CDR3 loop spans 15 amino acids. This chain's CDR3 is CSVVQGAYMNTEAFF. For the CDR3, the DNA is TGCAGCGTTGTCCAGGGGGCGTATATGAACACTGAAGCTTTCTTT.

This clone has a single count. This chain connects TRBV28 to TRBJ1-4, with unresolved D. CDR3 length equals 15 residues. Trimming cost V 1 base and J 8 bases, with 14 bases left between them. Germline assignment: CDR1 MDHEN and CDR2 SYDVKM. CDR3 in DNA: TGTGCCAGCAGTTTATTAAGCCACTCTAGAGAAAAACTGTTTTTT. It encodes CASSLLSHSREKLFF.

This clone was recorded once. The chain is built from TRBV27 and TRBJ1-1; D not certain. Trimming took off 5 bases at V and 4 bases at J, with 5 bases between the two ends. The CDR3 loop spans 11 amino acids. Germline V gene lookup returns CDR1 MNHEY and CDR2 SMNVEV (reference sequence). The CDR3 nucleotides are TGTGCCAGCAGTGAGGGCACTGAAGCTTTCTTT. Its protein product is CASSEGTEAFF.

Notes on this clone: This may be a read error, as it is one base from a much larger clone. Within the sample, other DNA sequences also encode this same CDR3. The rearrangement joins TRBV2 to TRBJ1-6, with 7 bases identical to TRBD1. Unmatched junction bases numbered 2, after V lost 4 bases and J lost 5 bases. Looked up from germline, CDR1 is SNHLY and CDR2 is FYNNEI. This CDR3 region has 14 residues. For the CDR3, the DNA is TGTGCCAGCAGTGGTCAGGGGGATAATTCACCCCTCCACTTT. Translation gives CASSGQGDNSPLHF.

The sample holds a few counts of this clone. This chain links TRBV7-2 with TRBJ2-5; maybe TRBD1 (5 bases). The germline CDR1 and CDR2 sequences are SGHTA and FQGNSA. The CDR3 has 15 residues. The V end was cut by 1 base, the J end by 6 bases, with 15 bases between. The CDR3: CASSLELGVLQTQYF. The CDR3 nucleotides read TGTGCCAGCAGCTTAGAGTTAGGGGTTCTGCAGACCCAGTACTTC.

This clone showed up just once. The chain recombines TRBV7-2 with TRBJ1-3; 9 nucleotides line up with TRBD1. V dropped 1 base and J dropped 6; count of bases not matched to a gene: 4. The germline V gene encodes CDR1 SGHTA and CDR2 FQGNSA. The CDR3 extends over 15 amino acids. The CDR3 sequence: CASSLVGQGVNTIYF. CDR3 coding DNA: TGTGCCAGCAGCTTAGTGGGACAGGGTGTAAACACCATATATTTT. Based on the CDR3 plus reference TRBV7-2 and TRBJ1-3, the full variable domain is GAGVSQSPSNKVTEKGKDVELRCDPISGHTALYWYRQSLGQGLEFLIYFQGNSAPDKSGLPSDRFSAERTGGSVSTLTIQRTQQEDSAVYLCASSLVGQGVNTIYFGEGSWLTVV.

The gene calls are TRBV7-9 and TRBJ1-2; 12 bases match TRBD1. Germline V lookup: CDR1 SEHNR, CDR2 FQNEAQ (reference sequence). The CDR3 is 16 residues long. The J segment lost 6 bases and the V segment lost 0 bases, leaving 5 bases of the junction unmatched. The CDR3 DNA follows: TGTGCCAGCAGCTTAGCGGCCGGGACAGGGGGCGATGGCTACACCTTC. Protein sequence: CASSLAAGTGGDGYTF.

The rearrangement uses TRBV5-1 and TRBJ2-7, with D perhaps matching TRBD1 (6 bases). Germline CDR1 reads SGHRS; CDR2 reads YFSETQ. The V end was cut by 2 bases, the J end by 6 bases, with 12 bases between. The CDR3 has 13 amino acids. In nucleotides, the CDR3 is TGCGCCAGCAGCTTCACAGGGTCGGCCGAGCAGTACTTC. Translating gives CASSFTGSAEQYF.

The V and J genes are TRBV19 and TRBJ2-1, with TRBD1 identical over 8 bases. The V and J ends lost 7 bases and 2 bases, in that order; junction bases with no gene match: 4. The CDR3 sequence is 14 residues long. Germline V gene data show CDR1 as LNHDA and CDR2 as SQIVND (reference sequence). For the CDR3, the DNA is TGTGCCAGTAAGAGGACAGGGCCCTACAATGAGCAGTTCTTC. Translated, it gives CASKRTGPYNEQFF.